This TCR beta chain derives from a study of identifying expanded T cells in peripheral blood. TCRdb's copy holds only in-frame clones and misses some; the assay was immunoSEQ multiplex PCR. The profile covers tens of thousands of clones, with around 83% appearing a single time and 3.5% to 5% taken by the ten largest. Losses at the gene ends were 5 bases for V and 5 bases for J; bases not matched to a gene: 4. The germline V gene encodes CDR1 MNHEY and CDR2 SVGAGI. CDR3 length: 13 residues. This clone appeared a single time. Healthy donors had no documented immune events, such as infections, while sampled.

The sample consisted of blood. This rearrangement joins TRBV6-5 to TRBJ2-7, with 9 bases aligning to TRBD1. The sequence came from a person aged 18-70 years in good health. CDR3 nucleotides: TGTGCCAGCAGTCCTACAGGGGGCAACGAGCAGTACTTC. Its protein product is CASSPTGGNEQYF.